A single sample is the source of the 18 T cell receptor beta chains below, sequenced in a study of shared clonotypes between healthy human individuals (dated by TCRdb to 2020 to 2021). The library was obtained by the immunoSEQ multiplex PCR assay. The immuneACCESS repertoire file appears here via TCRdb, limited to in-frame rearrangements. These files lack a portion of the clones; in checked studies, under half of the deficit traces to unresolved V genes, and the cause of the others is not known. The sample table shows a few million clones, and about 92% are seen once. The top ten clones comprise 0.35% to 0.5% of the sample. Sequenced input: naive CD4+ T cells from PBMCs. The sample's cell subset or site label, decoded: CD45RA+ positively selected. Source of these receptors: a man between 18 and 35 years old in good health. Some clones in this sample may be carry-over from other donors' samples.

The CDR3 reads CASSAVPGTTFQETQYF. CDR3 bases: TGTGCCAGCAGTGCTGTGCCCGGGACCACTTTCCAAGAGACCCAGTACTTC. The V and J genes are TRBV25-1 and TRBJ2-5; D is tentatively TRBD1 or TRBD2 (5 bases each). The CDR3 spans 17 residues. The V gene's germline CDR1 is MGHDK and CDR2 SYGVNS. Trimming removed 4 bases at V and 1 base at J, with 19 bases between.

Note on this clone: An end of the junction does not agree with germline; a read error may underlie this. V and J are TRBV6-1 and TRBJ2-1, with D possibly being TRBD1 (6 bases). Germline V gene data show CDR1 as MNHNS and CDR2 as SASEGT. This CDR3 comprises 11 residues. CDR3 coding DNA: TGTGCCACCAAGAAGAAGGGGGAGCCGTTCTTC. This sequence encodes CATKKKGEPFF.

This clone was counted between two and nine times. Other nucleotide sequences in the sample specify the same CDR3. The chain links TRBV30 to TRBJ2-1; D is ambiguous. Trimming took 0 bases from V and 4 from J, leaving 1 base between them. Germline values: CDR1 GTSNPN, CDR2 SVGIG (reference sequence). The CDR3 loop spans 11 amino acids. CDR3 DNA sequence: TGTGCCTGGAGTGTATACAATGAGCAGTTCTTC. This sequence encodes CAWSVYNEQFF.

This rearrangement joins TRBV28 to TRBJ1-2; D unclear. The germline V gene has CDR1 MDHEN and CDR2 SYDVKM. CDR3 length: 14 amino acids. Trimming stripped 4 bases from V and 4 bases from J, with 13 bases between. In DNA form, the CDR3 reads TGTGCCAGCAGTTCGCCCCTTGGCGCCTATGGCTACACCTTC. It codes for CASSSPLGAYGYTF.

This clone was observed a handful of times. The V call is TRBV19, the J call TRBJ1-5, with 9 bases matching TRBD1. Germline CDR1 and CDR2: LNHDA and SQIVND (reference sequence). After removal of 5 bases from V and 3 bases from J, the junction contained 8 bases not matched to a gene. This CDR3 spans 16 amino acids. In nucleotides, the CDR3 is TGTGCCAGTAGTGGGACAGGGAAGGCGTACAATCAGCCCCAGCATTTT. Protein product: CASSGTGKAYNQPQHF.

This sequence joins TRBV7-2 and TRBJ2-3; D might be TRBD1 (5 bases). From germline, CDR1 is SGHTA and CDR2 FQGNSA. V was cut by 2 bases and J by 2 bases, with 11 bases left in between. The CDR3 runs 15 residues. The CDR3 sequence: CASSLIVQATDTQYF. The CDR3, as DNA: TGTGCCAGCAGCTTAATAGTACAGGCCACAGATACGCAGTATTTT.

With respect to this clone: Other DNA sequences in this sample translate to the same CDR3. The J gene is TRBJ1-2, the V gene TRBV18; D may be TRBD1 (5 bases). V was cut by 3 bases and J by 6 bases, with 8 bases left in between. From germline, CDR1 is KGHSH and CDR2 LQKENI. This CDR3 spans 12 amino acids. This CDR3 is CASSPDSNGYTF. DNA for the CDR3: TGTGCCAGCTCACCCGACAGTAATGGCTACACCTTC.

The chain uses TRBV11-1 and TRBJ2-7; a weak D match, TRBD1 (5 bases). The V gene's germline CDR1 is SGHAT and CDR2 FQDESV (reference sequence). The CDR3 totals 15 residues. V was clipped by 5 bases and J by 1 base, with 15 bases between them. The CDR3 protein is CASSRISQGSYEQYF. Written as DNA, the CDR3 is TGTGCCAGCAGCCGAATTTCCCAGGGTTCCTACGAGCAGTACTTC.

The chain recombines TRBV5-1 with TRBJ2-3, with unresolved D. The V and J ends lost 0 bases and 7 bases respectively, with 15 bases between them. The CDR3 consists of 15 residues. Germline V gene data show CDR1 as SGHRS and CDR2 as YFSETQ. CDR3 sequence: CASSLDPQLQHTQYF. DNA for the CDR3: TGCGCCAGCAGCTTGGACCCCCAGTTGCAGCATACGCAGTATTTT. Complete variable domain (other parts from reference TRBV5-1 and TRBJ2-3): KAGVTQTPRYLIKTRGQQVTLSCSPISGHRSVSWYQQTPGQGLQFLFEYFSETQRNKGNFPGRFSGRQFSNSRSEMNVSTLELGDSALYLCASSLDPQLQHTQYFGPGTRLTVL.

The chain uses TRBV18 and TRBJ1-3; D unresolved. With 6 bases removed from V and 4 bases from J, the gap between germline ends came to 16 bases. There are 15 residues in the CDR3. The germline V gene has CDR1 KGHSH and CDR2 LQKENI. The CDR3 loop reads CASSRGDQGGNTIYF. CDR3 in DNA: TGTGCCAGCTCCCGCGGCGACCAAGGCGGAAACACCATATATTTT.

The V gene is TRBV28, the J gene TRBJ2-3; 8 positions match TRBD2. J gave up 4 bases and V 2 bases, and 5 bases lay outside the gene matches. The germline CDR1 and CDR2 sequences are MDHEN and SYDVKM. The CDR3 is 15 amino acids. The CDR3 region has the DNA TGTGCCAGCAGTTTAGGGGGACTAGAGGCAGATACGCAGTATTTT. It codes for CASSLGGLEADTQYF.

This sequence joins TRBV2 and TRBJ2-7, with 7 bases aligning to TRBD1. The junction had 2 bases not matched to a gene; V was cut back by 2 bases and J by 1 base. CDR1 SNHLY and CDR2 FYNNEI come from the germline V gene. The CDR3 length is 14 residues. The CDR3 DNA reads TGTGCCAGCAGTGAACAGGGGGAATCCTACGAGCAGTACTTC. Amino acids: CASSEQGESYEQYF.

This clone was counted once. The CDR3 region has the DNA TGCGCCAGCAGCTTGGGGTTGGGACTAGCGTCGTCCGAGCAGTACTTC. Residues: CASSLGLGLASSEQYF. The rearrangement uses TRBV5-1 and TRBJ2-7, with TRBD2 identical over 10 bases. The germline V gene encodes CDR1 SGHRS and CDR2 YFSETQ. The CDR3 has 16 amino acids. Trimming took 0 bases from V and 6 from J; bases not matched to a gene: 9.

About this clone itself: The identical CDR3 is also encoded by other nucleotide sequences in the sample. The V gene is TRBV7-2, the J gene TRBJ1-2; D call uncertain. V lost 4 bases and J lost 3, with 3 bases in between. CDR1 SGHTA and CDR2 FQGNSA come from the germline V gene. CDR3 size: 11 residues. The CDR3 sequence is CASSSHYGYTF. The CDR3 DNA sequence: TGTGCCAGCAGCTCCCACTATGGCTACACCTTC.

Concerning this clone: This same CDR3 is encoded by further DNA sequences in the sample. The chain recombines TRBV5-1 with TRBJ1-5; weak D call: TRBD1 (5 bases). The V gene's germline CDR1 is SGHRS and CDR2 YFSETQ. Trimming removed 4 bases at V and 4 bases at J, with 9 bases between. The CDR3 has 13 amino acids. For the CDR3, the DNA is TGCGCCAGCAGCCTAGGACAAAATCAGCCCCAGCATTTT. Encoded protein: CASSLGQNQPQHF.

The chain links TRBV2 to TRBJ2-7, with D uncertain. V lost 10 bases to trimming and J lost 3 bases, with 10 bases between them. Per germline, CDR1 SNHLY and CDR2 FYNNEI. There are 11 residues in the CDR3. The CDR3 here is CATALVYEQYF. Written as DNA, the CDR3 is TGTGCCACCGCTCTCGTCTACGAGCAGTACTTC.

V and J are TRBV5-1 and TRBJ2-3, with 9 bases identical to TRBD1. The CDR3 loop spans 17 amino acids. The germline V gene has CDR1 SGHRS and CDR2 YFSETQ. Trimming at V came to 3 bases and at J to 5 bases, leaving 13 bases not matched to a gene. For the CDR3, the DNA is TGCGCCAGCAGCTACACTCCAACGGGACAGGGTGGAGATACGCAGTATTTT. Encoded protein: CASSYTPTGQGGDTQYF.

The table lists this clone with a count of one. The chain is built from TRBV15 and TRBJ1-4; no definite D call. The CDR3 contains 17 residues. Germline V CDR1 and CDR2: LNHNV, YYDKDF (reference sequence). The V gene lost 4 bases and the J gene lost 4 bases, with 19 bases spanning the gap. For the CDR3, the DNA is TGTGCCACCAGCATTCGGGTATGGGGTGAGATTAATGAAAAACTGTTTTTT. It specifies CATSIRVWGEINEKLFF.